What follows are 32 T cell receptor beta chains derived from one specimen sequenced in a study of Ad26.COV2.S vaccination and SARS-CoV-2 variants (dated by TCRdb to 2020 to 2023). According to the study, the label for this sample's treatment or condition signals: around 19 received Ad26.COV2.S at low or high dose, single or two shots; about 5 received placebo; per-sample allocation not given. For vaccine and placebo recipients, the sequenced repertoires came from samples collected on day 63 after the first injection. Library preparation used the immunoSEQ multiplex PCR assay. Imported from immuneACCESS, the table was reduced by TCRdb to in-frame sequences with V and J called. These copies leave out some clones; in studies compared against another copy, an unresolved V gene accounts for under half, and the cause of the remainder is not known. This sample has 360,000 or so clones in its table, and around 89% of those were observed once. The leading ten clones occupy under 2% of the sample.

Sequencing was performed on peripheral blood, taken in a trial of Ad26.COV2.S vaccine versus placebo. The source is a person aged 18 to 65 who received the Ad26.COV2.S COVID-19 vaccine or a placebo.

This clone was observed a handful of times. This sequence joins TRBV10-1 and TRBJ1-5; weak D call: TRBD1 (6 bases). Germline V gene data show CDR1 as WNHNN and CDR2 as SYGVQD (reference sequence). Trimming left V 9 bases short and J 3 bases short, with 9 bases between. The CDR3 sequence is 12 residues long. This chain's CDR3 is CARMGANQPQHF. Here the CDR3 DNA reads TGCGCCAGAATGGGGGCCAATCAGCCCCAGCATTTT.

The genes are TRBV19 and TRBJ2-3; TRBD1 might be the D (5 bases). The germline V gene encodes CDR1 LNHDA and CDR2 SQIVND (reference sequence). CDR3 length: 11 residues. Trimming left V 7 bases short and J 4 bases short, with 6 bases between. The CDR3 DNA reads TGTGCCAGTACCAGGGCAGATACGCAGTATTTT. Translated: CASTRADTQYF.

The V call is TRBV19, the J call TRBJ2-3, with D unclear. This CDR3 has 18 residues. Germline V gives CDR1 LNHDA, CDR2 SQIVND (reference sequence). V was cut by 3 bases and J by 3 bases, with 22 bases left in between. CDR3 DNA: TGTGCCAGTAGTATCAACGGTTCGACGCAACAAACTACAGATACGCAGTATTTT. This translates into CASSINGSTQQTTDTQYF.

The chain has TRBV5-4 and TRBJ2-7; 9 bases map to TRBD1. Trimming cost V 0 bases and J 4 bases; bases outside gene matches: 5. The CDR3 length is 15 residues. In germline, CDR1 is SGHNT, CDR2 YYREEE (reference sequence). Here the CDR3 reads CASSLETGGTYEQYF. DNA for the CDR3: TGTGCCAGCAGCTTGGAAACAGGGGGCACTTACGAGCAGTACTTC.

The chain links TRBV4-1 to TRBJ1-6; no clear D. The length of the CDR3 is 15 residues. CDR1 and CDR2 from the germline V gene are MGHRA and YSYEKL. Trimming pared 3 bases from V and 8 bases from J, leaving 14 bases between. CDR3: CASSQWTGSYSPLHF. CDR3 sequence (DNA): TGCGCCAGCAGCCAGTGGACGGGGTCTTATTCACCCCTCCACTTT.

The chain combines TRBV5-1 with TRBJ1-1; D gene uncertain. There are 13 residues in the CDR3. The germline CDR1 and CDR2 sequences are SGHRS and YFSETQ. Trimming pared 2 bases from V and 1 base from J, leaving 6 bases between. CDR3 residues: CASSFDPNTEAFF. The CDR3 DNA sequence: TGCGCCAGCAGCTTTGACCCGAACACTGAAGCTTTCTTT.

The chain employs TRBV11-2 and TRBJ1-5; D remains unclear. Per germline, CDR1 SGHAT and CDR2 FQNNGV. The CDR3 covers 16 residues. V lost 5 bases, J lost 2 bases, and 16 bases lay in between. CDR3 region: CASSPGPQGRNQPQHF. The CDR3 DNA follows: TGTGCCAGCAGCCCGGGCCCTCAAGGGCGCAATCAGCCCCAGCATTTT.

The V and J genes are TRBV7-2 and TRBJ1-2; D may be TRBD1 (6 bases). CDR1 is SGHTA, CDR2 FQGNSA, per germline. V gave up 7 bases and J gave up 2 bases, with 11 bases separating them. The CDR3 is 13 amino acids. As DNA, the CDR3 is TGTGCCAGCACCCGAGACAGGAACTATGGCTACACCTTC. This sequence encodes CASTRDRNYGYTF.

As DNA, the CDR3 is TGTGCCAGCTCAGGGGACCCCGGGAATGAGCAGTTCTTC. Amino acid sequence: CASSGDPGNEQFF. The V call is TRBV18, the J call TRBJ2-1, with D perhaps being TRBD1 or TRBD2 (5 bases each). CDR3 length: 13 residues. Germline V gives CDR1 KGHSH, CDR2 LQKENI. V lost 5 bases to trimming and J lost 7 bases, with 12 bases between them.

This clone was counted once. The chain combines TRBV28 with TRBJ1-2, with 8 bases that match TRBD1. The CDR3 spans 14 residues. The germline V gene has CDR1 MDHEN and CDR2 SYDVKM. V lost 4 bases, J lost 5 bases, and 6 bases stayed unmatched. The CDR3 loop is CASSWGTGSYGYTF. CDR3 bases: TGTGCCAGCAGTTGGGGGACAGGATCGTATGGCTACACCTTC.

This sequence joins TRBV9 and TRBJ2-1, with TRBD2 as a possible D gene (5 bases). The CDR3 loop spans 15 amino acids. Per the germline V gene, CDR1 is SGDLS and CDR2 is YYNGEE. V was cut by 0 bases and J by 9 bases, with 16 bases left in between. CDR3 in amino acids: CASSVGSGGDGEQFF. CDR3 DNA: TGTGCCAGCAGCGTAGGGAGCGGTGGGGATGGTGAGCAGTTCTTC.

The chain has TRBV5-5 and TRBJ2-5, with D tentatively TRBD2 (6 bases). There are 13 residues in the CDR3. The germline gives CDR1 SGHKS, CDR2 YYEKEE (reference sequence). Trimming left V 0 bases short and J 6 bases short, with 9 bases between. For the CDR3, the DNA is TGTGCCAGCAGCTTGGTCGGGAGACAGACCCAGTACTTC. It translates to CASSLVGRQTQYF.

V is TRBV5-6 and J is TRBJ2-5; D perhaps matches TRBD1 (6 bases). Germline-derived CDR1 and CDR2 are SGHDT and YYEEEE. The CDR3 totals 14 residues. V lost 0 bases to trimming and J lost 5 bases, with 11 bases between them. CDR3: CASSLEPGAETQYF. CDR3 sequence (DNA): TGTGCCAGCAGCTTGGAGCCAGGGGCCGAGACCCAGTACTTC.

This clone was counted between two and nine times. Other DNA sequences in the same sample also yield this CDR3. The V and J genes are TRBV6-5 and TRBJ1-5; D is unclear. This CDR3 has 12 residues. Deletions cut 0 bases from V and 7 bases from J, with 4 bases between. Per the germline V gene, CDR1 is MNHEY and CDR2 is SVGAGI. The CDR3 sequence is CASSYSGQPQHF. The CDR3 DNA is TGTGCCAGCAGTTACTCGGGGCAGCCCCAGCATTTT.

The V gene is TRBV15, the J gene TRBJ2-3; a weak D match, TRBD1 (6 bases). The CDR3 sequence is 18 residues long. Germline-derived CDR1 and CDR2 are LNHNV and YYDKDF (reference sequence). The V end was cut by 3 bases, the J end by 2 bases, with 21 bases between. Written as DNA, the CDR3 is TGTGCCACCAGCAGCGATACTGGGGCGACAGGCTTCACAGATACGCAGTATTTT. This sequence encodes CATSSDTGATGFTDTQYF.

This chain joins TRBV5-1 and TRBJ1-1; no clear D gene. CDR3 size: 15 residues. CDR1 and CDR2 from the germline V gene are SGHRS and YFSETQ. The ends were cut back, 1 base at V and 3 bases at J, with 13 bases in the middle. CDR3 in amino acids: CASSLLNSGDTEAFF. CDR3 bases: TGCGCCAGCAGCTTGCTCAATTCCGGAGACACTGAAGCTTTCTTT.

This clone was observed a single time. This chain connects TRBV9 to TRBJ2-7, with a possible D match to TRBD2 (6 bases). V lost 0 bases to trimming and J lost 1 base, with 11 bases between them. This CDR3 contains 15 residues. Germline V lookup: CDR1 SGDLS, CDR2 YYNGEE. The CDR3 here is CASSVAGGTSYEQYF. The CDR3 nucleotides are TGTGCCAGCAGCGTAGCTGGAGGGACGTCCTACGAGCAGTACTTC.

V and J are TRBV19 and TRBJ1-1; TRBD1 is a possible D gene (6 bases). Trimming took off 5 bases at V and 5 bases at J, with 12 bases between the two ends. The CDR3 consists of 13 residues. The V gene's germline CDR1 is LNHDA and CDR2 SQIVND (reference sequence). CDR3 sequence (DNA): TGTGCCAGTAGTGCTACAGGGTATACTGAAGCTTTCTTT. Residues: CASSATGYTEAFF.

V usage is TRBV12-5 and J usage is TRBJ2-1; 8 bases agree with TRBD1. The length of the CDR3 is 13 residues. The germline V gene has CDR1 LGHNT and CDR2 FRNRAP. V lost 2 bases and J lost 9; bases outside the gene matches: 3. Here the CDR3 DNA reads TGTGCTAGTGGTTTGCAGGGGGCGGTTGAGCAGTTCTTC. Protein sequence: CASGLQGAVEQFF.

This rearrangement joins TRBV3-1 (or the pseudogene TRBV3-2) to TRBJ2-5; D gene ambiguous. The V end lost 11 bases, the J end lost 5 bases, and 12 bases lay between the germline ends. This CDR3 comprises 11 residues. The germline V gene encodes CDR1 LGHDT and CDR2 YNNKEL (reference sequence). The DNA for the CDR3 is TGTGCCTGCGACCTAGGGGAGACCCAGTACTTC. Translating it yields CACDLGETQYF.

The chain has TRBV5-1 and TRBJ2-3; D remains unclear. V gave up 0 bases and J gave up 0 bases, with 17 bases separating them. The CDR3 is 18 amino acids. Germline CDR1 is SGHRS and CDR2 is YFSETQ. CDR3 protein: CASSLALSAGSSTDTQYF. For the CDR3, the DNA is TGCGCCAGCAGCTTGGCCCTCAGCGCTGGCTCTAGCACAGATACGCAGTATTTT. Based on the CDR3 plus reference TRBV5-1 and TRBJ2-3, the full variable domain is KAGVTQTPRYLIKTRGQQVTLSCSPISGHRSVSWYQQTPGQGLQFLFEYFSETQRNKGNFPGRFSGRQFSNSRSEMNVSTLELGDSALYLCASSLALSAGSSTDTQYFGPGTRLTVL.

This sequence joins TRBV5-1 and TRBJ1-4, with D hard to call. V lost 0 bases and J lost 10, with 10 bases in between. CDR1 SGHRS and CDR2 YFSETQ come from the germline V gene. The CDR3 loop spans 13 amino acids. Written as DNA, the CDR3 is TGCGCCAGCAGCTTGGAACGGGGTGGAAAACTGTTTTTT. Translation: CASSLERGGKLFF.

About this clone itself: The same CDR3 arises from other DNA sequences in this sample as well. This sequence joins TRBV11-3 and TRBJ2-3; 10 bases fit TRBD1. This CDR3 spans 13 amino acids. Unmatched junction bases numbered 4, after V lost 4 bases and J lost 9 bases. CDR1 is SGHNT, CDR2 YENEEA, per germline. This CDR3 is CASSSDRGDTQYF. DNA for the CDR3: TGTGCCAGCAGCTCGGACAGGGGGGACACGCAGTATTTT.

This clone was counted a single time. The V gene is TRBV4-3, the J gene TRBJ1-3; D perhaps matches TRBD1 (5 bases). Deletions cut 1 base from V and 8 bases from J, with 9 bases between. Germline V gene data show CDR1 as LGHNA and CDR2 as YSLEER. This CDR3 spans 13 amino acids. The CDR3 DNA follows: TGCGCCAGCAGCCAAGCTCCGGGGGACACCATATATTTT. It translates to CASSQAPGDTIYF.

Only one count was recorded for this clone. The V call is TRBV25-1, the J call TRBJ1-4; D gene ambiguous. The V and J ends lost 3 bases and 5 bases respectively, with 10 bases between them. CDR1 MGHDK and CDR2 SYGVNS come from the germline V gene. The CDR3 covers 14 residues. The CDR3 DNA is TGTGCCAGCAGTGATACGTCACCGAATGAAAAACTGTTTTTT. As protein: CASSDTSPNEKLFF.

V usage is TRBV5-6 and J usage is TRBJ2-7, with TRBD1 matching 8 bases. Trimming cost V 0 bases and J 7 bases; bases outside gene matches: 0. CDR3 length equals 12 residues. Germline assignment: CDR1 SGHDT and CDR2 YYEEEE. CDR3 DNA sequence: TGTGCCAGCAGCTTGGGGACAGGGGAGCAGTACTTC. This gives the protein CASSLGTGEQYF.

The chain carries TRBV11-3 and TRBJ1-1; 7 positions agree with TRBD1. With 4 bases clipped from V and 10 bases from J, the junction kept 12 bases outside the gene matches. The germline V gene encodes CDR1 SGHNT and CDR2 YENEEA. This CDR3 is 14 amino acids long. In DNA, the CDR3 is TGTGCCAGCAGCTCCGGGACAGCGACCCGGGCAGCTTTCTTT. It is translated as CASSSGTATRAAFF.

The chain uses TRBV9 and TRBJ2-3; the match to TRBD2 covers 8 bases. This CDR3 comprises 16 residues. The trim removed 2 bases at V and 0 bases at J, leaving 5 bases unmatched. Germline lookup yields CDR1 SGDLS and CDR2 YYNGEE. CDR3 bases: TGTGCCAGCAGCGTGGGTAGCGGGGCTAGCACAGATACGCAGTATTTT. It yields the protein CASSVGSGASTDTQYF.

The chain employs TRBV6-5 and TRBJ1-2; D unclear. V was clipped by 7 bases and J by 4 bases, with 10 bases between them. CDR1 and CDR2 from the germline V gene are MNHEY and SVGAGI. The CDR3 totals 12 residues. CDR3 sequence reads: CASKSRAYGYTF. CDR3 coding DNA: TGTGCCAGCAAGTCCAGAGCCTATGGCTACACCTTC.

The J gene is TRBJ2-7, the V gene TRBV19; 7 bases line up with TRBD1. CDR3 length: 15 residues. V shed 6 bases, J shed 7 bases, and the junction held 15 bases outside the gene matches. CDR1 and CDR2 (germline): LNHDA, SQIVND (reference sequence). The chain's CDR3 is CASSPPGQLPSEQYF. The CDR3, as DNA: TGTGCCAGTAGCCCCCCGGGACAGCTCCCCTCTGAGCAGTACTTC.

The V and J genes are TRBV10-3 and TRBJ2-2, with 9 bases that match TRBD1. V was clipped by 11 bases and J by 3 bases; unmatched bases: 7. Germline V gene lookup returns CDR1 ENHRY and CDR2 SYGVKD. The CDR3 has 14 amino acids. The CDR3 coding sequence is TGTGCCGTCGGCCGGGACAGGGACACCGGGGAGCTGTTTTTT. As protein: CAVGRDRDTGELFF.

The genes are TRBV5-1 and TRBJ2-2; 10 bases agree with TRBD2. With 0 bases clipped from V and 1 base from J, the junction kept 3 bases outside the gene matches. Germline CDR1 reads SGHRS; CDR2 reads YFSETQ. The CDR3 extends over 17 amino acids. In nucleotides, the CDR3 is TGCGCCAGCAGCTTGGTACTAGCGGGAAGGAACACCGGGGAGCTGTTTTTT. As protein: CASSLVLAGRNTGELFF.